This TCR beta chain was captured in a study of T-cell memory formation after mild COVID-19. Across the whole study: Most TCR clusters belonged to a single donor. General study points: Contracting CD4+ clones lay largely in CM and EM, with CD8+ ones residing in EMRA. Some SARS-CoV-2-responding clones were already detected in memory before infection. Later expanders leaned CD4+, whereas clones that contracted between day 15 and 85 were balanced CD4/CD8.

Germline V lookup: CDR1 MGHRA, CDR2 YSYEKL. The CDR3 is 15 amino acids. The germline V and J ends were trimmed by 1 base and 6 bases, with 14 bases remaining between them. This clonotype has a handful of counts. Antigen unknown. TCRdb processed the 5' RACE reads anew with MiXCR; each CDR3 protein has one entry. The data contain about 160,000 distinct CDR3 sequences, 25% to 40% of them singletons. The TCR was taken from an adult woman who had mild COVID-19 (a few samples of this study predate the infection). Cell type and time point are not known. The chain links TRBV4-1 to TRBJ2-3, with D tentatively TRBD1 or TRBD2 (5 bases each). Specimen: PBMCs or a T cell subset sorted from them (not recorded which). Written as DNA, the CDR3 is TGCGCCAGCAGCCAAGTGACCCAGGGACGGGATACGCAGTATTTT. It codes for CASSQVTQGRDTQYF.